This T cell receptor beta chain was observed in a study of blood T cell repertoires in COVID-19. Study information: Sources were T cells, B-cell-depleted T cells, or PBMCs; the material itself was cDNA or gDNA.

With 2 bases removed from V and 1 base from J, the gap between germline ends came to 5 bases. Germline CDR1 reads LNHDA; CDR2 reads SQIVND (reference sequence). There are 13 residues in the CDR3. Some clones are missing from TCRdb's copy, which holds only in-frame ones; the method was immunoSEQ multiplex PCR. The sample contains 100,000 to 150,000 clones, 80% to 85% of which appear only once. The rearrangement links TRBV19 to TRBJ1-1; D not certain. The TCR comes from a woman aged 25-40 years who had recovered from COVID-19. Sequenced material: peripheral blood. Here the CDR3 reads CASSITENTEAFF. The CDR3 DNA reads TGTGCCAGTAGTATAACAGAGAACACTGAAGCTTTCTTT.